The present TCR beta chain was sequenced within a study of blood T cell repertoires in COVID-19. Libraries were prepared by immunoSEQ multiplex PCR; TCRdb keeps only in-frame clonotypes and omits some of them. Of approximately 200,000 clones in the sample, roughly 87% were seen once. Sequencing input: PBMCs or T cells enriched from blood (not recorded which). The clonotype comes from a woman aged 40-49 years with acute COVID-19.

The CDR3 here is CASSLDQDSSYEQYF. The CDR3 region has the DNA TGTGCCAGCAGCTTAGACCAGGATTCCTCCTACGAGCAGTACTTC. This chain links TRBV11-3 with TRBJ2-7; no firm D call. The CDR3 spans 15 residues. The V end was cut by 0 bases, the J end by 0 bases, with 9 bases between. Germline V lookup: CDR1 SGHNT, CDR2 YENEEA. Full variable domain (outside the CDR3, taken from reference TRBV11-3 and TRBJ2-7): EAGVVQSPRYKIIEKKQPVAFWCNPISGHNTLYWYLQNLGQGPELLIRYENEEAVDDSQLPKDRFSAERLKGVDSTLKIQPAELGDSAVYLCASSLDQDSSYEQYFGPGTRLTVT.